This T cell receptor beta chain was identified during a study of shared clonotypes between healthy human individuals. The repertoire was sequenced with immunoSEQ multiplex PCR; TCRdb's copy has only in-frame clones and lacks some. The sample lists some 2,500,000 clones; roughly 90% were seen once. Trimming pared 3 bases from V and 5 bases from J, leaving 7 bases between. This CDR3 has 12 residues. Germline lookup yields CDR1 MGHDK and CDR2 SYGVNS. Input material: naive CD4+ T cells from PBMCs. The subset denotes: CD45RA+ positively selected. The V call is TRBV25-1, the J call TRBJ2-5; possibly TRBD1 for D (6 bases). The receptor was isolated from a man aged 18 to 29 in good health. Some clones in this sample may be carry-over from other donors' samples. As DNA, the CDR3 is TGTGCCAGCAGTGACAGGGGTGAGACCCAGTACTTC. It codes for CASSDRGETQYF.